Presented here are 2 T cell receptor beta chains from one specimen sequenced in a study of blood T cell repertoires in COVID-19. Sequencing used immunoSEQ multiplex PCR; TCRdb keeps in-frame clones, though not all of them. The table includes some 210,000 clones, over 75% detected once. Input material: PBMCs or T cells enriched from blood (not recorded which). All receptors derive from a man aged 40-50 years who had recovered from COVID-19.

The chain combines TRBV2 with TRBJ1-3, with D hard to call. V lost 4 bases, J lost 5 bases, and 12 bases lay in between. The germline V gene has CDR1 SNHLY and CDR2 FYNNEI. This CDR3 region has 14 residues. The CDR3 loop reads CASSAMLGRNTIYF. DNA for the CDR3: TGTGCCAGCAGTGCGATGCTCGGTAGAAACACCATATATTTT. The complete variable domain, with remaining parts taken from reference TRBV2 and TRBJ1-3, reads EPEVTQTPSHQVTQMGQEVILRCVPISNHLYFYWYRQILGQKVEFLVSFYNNEISEKSEIFDDQFSVERPDGSNFTLKIRSTKLEDSAMYFCASSAMLGRNTIYFGEGSWLTVV.

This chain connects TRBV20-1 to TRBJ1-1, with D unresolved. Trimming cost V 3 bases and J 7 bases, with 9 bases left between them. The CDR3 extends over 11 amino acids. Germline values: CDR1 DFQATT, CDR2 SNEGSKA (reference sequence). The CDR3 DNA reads TGCAGTGCTAGTTCCACTTATGAAGCTTTCTTT. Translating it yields CSASSTYEAFF.